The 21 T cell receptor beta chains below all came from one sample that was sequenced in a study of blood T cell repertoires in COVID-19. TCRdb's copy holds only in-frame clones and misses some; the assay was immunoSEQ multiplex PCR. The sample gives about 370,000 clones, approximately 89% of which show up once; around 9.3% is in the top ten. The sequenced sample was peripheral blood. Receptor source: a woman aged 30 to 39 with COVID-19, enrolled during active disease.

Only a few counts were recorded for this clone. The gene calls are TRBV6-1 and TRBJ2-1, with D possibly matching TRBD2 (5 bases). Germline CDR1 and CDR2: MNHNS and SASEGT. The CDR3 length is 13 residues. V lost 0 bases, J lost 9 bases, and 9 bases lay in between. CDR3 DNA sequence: TGTGCCAGCAGTGAAGCGGACTCGGGTGAGCAGTTCTTC. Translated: CASSEADSGEQFF.

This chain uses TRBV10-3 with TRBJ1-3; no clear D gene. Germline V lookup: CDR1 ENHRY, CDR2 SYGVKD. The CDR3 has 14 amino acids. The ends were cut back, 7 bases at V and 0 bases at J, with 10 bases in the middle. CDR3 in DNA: TGTGCCATCAAACAGCCGGACTCTGGAAACACCATATATTTT. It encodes CAIKQPDSGNTIYF.

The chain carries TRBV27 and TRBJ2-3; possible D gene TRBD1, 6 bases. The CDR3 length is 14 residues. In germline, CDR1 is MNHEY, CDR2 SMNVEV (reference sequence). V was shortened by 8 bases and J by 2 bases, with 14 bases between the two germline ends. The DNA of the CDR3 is TGTGCCAGCTCCGGACAGATCCTCACAGATACGCAGTATTTT. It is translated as CASSGQILTDTQYF.

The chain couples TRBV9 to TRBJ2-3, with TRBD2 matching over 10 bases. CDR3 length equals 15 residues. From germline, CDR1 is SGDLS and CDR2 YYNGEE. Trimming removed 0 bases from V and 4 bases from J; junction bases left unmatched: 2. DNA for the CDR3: TGTGCCAGCAGCGTAGCTAGCGGGAGCGCAGATACGCAGTATTTT. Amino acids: CASSVASGSADTQYF.

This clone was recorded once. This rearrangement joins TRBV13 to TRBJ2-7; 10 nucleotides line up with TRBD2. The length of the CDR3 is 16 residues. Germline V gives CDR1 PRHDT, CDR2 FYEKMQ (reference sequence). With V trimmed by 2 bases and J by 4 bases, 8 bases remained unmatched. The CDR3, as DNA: TGTGCCAGCAGCTTAAGGCCTAGCGGGAGATCATACGAGCAGTACTTC. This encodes CASSLRPSGRSYEQYF.

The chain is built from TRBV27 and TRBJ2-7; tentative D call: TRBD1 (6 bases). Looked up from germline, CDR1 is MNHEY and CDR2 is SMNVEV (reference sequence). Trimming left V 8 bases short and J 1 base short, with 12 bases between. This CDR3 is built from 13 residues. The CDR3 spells CASGRTASYEQYF. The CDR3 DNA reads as TGTGCCAGCGGACGGACAGCATCCTACGAGCAGTACTTC.

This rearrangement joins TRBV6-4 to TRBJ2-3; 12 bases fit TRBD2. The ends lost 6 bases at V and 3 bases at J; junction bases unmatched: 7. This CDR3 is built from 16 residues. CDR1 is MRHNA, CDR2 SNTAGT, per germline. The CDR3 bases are TGTGCCAGCAGGGAAACCGGGACTAGCGGGACAGATACGCAGTATTTT. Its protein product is CASRETGTSGTDTQYF.

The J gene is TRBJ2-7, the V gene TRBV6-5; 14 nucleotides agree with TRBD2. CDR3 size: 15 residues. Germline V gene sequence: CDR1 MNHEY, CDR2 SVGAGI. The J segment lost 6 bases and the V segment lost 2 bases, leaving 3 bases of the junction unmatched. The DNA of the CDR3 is TGTGCCAGCAGTTACCCCGGGACTAGCGGGGGCGAGCAGTACTTC. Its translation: CASSYPGTSGGEQYF.

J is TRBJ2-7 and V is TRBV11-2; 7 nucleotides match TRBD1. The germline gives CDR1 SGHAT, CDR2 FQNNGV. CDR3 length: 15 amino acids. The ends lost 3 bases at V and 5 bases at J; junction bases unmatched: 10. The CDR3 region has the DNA TGTGCCAGCAGCTTCCGGGACAGCTCCAGAAACGAGCAGTACTTC. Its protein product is CASSFRDSSRNEQYF.

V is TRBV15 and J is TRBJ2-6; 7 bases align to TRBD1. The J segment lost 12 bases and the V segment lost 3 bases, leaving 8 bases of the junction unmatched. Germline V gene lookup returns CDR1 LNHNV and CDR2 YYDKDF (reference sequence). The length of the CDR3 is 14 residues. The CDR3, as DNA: TGTGCCACCAGCAGGACGGGACAGACCTCCGTCCTGACTTTC. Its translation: CATSRTGQTSVLTF.

Here the CDR3 reads CASSISVSYEQYF. CDR3 DNA sequence: TGTGCCAGTAGTATCTCTGTCTCCTACGAGCAGTACTTC. The genes are TRBV19 and TRBJ2-7; D is ambiguous. This CDR3 is 13 amino acids long. Trimming pared 3 bases from V and 0 bases from J, leaving 6 bases between. The V gene's germline CDR1 is LNHDA and CDR2 SQIVND (reference sequence).

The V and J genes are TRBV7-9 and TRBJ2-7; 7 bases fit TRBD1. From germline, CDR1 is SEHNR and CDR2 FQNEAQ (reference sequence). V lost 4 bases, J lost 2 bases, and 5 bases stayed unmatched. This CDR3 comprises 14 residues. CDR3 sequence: CASSSRDRAYEQYF. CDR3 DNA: TGTGCCAGCAGCTCAAGGGACAGAGCCTACGAGCAGTACTTC.

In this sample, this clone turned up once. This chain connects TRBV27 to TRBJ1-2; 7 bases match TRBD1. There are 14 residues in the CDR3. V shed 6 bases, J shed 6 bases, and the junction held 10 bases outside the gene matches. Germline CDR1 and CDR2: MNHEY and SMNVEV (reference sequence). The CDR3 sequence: CASRVGGAPDGYTF. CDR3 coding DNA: TGTGCCAGCAGAGTAGGGGGCGCCCCTGATGGCTACACCTTC.

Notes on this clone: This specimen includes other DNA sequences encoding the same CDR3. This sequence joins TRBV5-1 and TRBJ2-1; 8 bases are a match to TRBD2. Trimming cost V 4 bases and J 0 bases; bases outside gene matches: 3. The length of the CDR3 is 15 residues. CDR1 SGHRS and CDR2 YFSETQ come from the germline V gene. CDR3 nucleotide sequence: TGCGCCAGCAGCACTAGCGGTAGCTCCTACAATGAGCAGTTCTTC. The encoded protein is CASSTSGSSYNEQFF.

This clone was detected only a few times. The CDR3 DNA reads TGCGCCAGCAGCCCCGGACAGCTTAACTATGGCTACACCTTC. This encodes CASSPGQLNYGYTF. The chain employs TRBV5-1 and TRBJ1-2; maybe TRBD1 (6 bases). Per the germline V gene, CDR1 is SGHRS and CDR2 is YFSETQ. V was trimmed by 4 bases and J by 1 base, leaving 11 bases between them. The CDR3 has 14 amino acids.

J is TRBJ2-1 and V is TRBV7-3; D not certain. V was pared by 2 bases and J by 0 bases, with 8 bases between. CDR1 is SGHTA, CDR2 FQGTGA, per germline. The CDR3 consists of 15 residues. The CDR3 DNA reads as TGTGCCAGCAGCTTATTGGCAAACTCCTACAATGAGCAGTTCTTC. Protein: CASSLLANSYNEQFF.

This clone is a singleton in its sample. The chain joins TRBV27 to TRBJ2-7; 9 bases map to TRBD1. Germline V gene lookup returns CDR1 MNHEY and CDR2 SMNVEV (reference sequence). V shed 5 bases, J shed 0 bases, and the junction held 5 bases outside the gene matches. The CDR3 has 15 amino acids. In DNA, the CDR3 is TGTGCCAGCAGTAGTGGGACAGGGAGCTCCTACGAGCAGTACTTC. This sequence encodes CASSSGTGSSYEQYF.

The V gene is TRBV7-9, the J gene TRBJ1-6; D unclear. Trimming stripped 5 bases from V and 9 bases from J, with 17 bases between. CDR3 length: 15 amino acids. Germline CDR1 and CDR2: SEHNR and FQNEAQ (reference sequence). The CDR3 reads CASSQLGNPGSPLHF. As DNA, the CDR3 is TGTGCCAGCAGCCAACTCGGGAACCCCGGTTCACCCCTCCACTTT.

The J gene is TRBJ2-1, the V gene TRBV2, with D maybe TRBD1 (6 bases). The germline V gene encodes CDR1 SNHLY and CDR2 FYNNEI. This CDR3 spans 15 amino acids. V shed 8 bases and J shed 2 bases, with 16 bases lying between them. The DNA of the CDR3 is TGTGCCAGCGCACTGGTAGGGGGAGCCTACAATGAGCAGTTCTTC. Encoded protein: CASALVGGAYNEQFF. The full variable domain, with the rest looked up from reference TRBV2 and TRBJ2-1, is EPEVTQTPSHQVTQMGQEVILRCVPISNHLYFYWYRQILGQKVEFLVSFYNNEISEKSEIFDDQFSVERPDGSNFTLKIRSTKLEDSAMYFCASALVGGAYNEQFFGPGTRLTVL.

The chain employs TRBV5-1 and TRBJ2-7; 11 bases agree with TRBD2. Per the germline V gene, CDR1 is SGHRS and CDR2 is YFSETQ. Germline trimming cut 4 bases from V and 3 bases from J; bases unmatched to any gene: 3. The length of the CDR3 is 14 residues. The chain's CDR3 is CASSELAGDYEQYF. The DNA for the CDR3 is TGCGCCAGCAGCGAACTAGCGGGGGACTACGAGCAGTACTTC.

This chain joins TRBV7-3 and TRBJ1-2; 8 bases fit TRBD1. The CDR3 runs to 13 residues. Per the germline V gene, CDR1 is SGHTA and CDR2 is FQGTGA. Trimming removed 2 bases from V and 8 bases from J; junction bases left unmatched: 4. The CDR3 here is CASSLPGGLGYTF. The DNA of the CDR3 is TGTGCCAGCAGCTTACCAGGGGGCCTAGGCTACACCTTC.